Listed below are T cell receptor beta chains from one sample, sequenced in a study of T cells after yellow fever vaccination. TCRdb reprocessed the 5' RACE reads via MiXCR and lists one record per CDR3 protein. The data show approximately 300,000 distinct CDR3 sequences, approximately 9% seen once. Sequences were derived from PBMCs, sampled on the day of the first yellow fever vaccination. The receptors were sampled from a young man who received the YFV17D yellow fever vaccine. CDR3s include the opening cysteine and the closing phenylalanine or tryptophan. A D gene is named only where the DNA matches it firmly. For some rows the clone size is stated as once, few or many, or as a class when expanded; others skip it.

TRBD2	TRBJ2-5	16	TRBV25-1	few	CASSDPRLAGAETQYF	TGTGCCAGCAGTGACCCTCGACTAGCGGGGGCGGAGACCCAGTACTTC
TRBD1	TRBJ2-5	15	TRBV7-2	-	CASSVRDRGRETQYF	TGTGCCAGCAGCGTCCGGGACAGGGGACGGGAGACCCAGTACTTC
-	TRBJ1-5	17	TRBV15	many	CATSRDVAGPSNQPQHF	TGTGCCACCAGCAGAGATGTGGCAGGACCAAGCAATCAGCCCCAGCATTTT
-	TRBJ1-5	14	TRBV4-3	many	CASKNSYSNQPQHF	TGCGCCAGCAAGAATTCGTATAGCAATCAGCCCCAGCATTTT
TRBD1	TRBJ1-6	15	TRBV5-1	few	CASSFKGQGDSPLHF	TGCGCCAGCAGCTTTAAGGGACAGGGGGATTCACCCCTCCACTTT
TRBD1	TRBJ2-2	16	TRBV7-3	-	CASSLLGTGRTGELFF	TGTGCCAGCAGCCTGCTTGGGACAGGGAGGACCGGGGAGCTGTTTTTT
-	TRBJ2-7	14	TRBV29-1	few	CSVGGHRDSYEQYF	TGCAGCGTTGGGGGACATAGGGATTCCTACGAGCAGTACTTC
-	TRBJ1-2	11	TRBV7-9	-	CASSSHEGYTF	TGTGCCAGCAGCTCCCACGAAGGCTACACCTTC
-	TRBJ1-3	12	TRBV5-4	few	CASSREGNTIYF	TGTGCCAGCAGCCGGGAGGGAAACACCATATATTTT
TRBD2	TRBJ2-3	16	TRBV5-1	many	CASSSEAGGGTDTQYF	TGCGCCAGCAGTTCAGAAGCGGGGGGGGGCACAGATACGCAGTATTTT
TRBD1	TRBJ1-2	18	TRBV7-4	few	CASSFRSFRDRGRHGYTF	TGTGCCAGCAGCTTCCGATCTTTTAGGGACAGGGGTCGGCATGGCTACACCTTC
-	TRBJ1-6	13	TRBV30	few	CAWSGTFNSPLHF	TGTGCCTGGAGTGGGACCTTTAATTCACCCCTCCACTTT
-	TRBJ2-7	15	TRBV4-2	many	CASSHAGTATYEQYF	TGTGCCAGCAGCCACGCCGGGACCGCCACCTACGAGCAGTACTTC
-	TRBJ2-5	14	TRBV5-6	many	CASSWTSTTETQYF	TGTGCCAGCAGCTGGACCTCAACCACAGAGACCCAGTACTTC
TRBD2	TRBJ2-7	15	TRBV12-3/TRBV12-4	few	CASSPTSGGSYEQYF	TGTGCCAGCAGCCCCACTAGCGGGGGTTCCTACGAGCAGTACTTC
-	TRBJ1-1	13	TRBV6-1	few	CASSRKQGSEAFF	TGTGCCAGCAGTCGCAAACAGGGTTCTGAAGCTTTCTTT
-	TRBJ2-7	15	TRBV7-2	-	CASSLLDSRGGEQYF	TGTGCCAGCAGCTTACTTGATTCCCGAGGGGGGGAGCAGTACTTC
TRBD2	TRBJ2-7	15	TRBV4-2	few	CASSRGTSSSYEQYF	TGTGCCAGCAGCCGAGGGACTAGCTCTTCCTACGAGCAGTACTTC
TRBD1	TRBJ2-2	18	TRBV4-3	-	CASRKDGPGTGRPGELFF	TGCGCCAGCAGGAAAGATGGCCCCGGGACAGGGCGTCCCGGGGAGCTGTTTTTT
TRBD1	TRBJ2-5	15	TRBV28	few	CASSLWQGEQETQYF	TGTGCCAGCAGTTTATGGCAGGGGGAACAAGAGACCCAGTACTTC
-	TRBJ2-1	13	TRBV20-1	-	CSALEGRNNEQFF	TGCAGTGCTTTAGAGGGTCGTAACAATGAGCAGTTCTTC
TRBD2	TRBJ2-1	15	TRBV7-9	few	CASSLALAGTYEQFF	TGTGCCAGCAGCTTAGCTCTAGCGGGGACGTATGAGCAGTTCTTC
-	TRBJ1-1	12	TRBV7-9	few	CASSPLVPEAFF	TGTGCCAGCAGCCCTCTCGTCCCCGAAGCTTTCTTT
TRBD1	TRBJ1-1	15	TRBV9	many	CASSVAGGGGTEAFF	TGTGCCAGCAGCGTAGCAGGGGGGGGTGGGACTGAAGCTTTCTTT
-	TRBJ2-2	13	TRBV12-3/TRBV12-4	-	CASSPRASGELFF	TGTGCCAGCAGCCCTAGGGCTTCCGGGGAGCTGTTTTTT
-	TRBJ1-2	14	TRBV12-3/TRBV12-4	few	CASTPGRGGYGYTF	TGTGCCAGCACCCCGGGGAGGGGCGGGTATGGCTACACCTTC
TRBD1	TRBJ2-3	15	TRBV3-1	-	CASSQWTGGTDTQYF	TGTGCCAGCAGCCAATGGACAGGGGGCACAGATACGCAGTATTTT
-	TRBJ2-1	16	TRBV24-1	few	CATSDGLKRSYNEQFF	TGTGCCACCAGTGATGGCTTGAAACGCTCCTACAATGAGCAGTTCTTC
-	TRBJ1-5	14	TRBV25-1	many	CASSESGGAQPQHF	TGTGCCAGCAGTGAATCTGGGGGAGCCCAGCCCCAGCATTTT
-	TRBJ2-4	14	TRBV7-8	-	CASSYIPSPNIQYF	TGTGCCAGCAGCTATATCCCTAGCCCTAACATTCAGTACTTC
-	TRBJ1-5	17	TRBV10-3	few	CAISESEVGRGGQPQHF	TGTGCCATCAGTGAGTCTGAAGTGGGCAGGGGAGGTCAGCCCCAGCATTTT
TRBD1	TRBJ2-2	17	TRBV12-3/TRBV12-4	-	CASSRHRDRAFTGELFF	TGTGCCAGCAGTCGTCACCGGGACAGGGCTTTCACCGGGGAGCTGTTTTTT
-	TRBJ1-2	15	TRBV18	few	CASSPSPGLVYGYTF	TGTGCCAGCTCACCATCCCCGGGGTTGGTCTATGGCTACACCTTC
-	TRBJ2-7	13	TRBV5-1	-	CASSSDSPYEQYF	TGCGCCAGCAGCTCGGACAGCCCCTACGAGCAGTACTTC
-	TRBJ1-2	12	TRBV27	-	CASGGADYGYTF	TGTGCCAGTGGGGGAGCCGACTATGGCTACACCTTC
TRBD1	TRBJ1-5	16	TRBV2	once	CASSDPTGGGYQPQHF	TGTGCCAGCAGTGACCCGACAGGGGGCGGATATCAGCCCCAGCATTTT
TRBD2	TRBJ2-3	16	TRBV20-1	few	CSARDPIAGGTDTQYF	TGCAGTGCTAGAGACCCTATCGCGGGAGGCACAGATACGCAGTATTTT
-	TRBJ2-1	17	TRBV6-2/TRBV6-3	many	CATQLQNRDGAYNEQFF	TGTGCCACCCAACTTCAGAACCGGGACGGTGCGTACAATGAGCAGTTCTTC
-	TRBJ1-1	10	TRBV29-1	many	CSARVTEAFF	TGCAGCGCCCGGGTCACTGAAGCTTTCTTT
-	TRBJ1-6	18	TRBV5-1	few	CASSLDSVRGTLASPLHF	TGCGCCAGCAGCTTGGATTCCGTGAGGGGGACGCTCGCATCACCCCTCCACTTT
-	TRBJ2-3	15	TRBV12-3/TRBV12-4	-	CASSFGWGAKDTQYF	TGTGCCAGCAGTTTCGGATGGGGGGCAAAAGATACGCAGTATTTT
TRBD1	TRBJ1-2	17	TRBV5-1	many	CASSLVAVGQGLIGYTF	TGCGCCAGCAGCTTGGTTGCGGTTGGACAGGGACTTATCGGCTACACCTTC
-	TRBJ2-1	15	TRBV20-1	many	CSASPPGAWGNEQFF	TGCAGTGCTAGTCCCCCCGGGGCCTGGGGCAATGAGCAGTTCTTC
-	TRBJ2-2	15	TRBV5-6	-	CASSLVGKNTGELFF	TGTGCCAGCAGCTTGGTCGGAAAGAACACCGGGGAGCTGTTTTTT
-	TRBJ1-4	12	TRBV29-1	few	CSVTAEDEKLFF	TGCAGCGTGACTGCGGAGGATGAAAAACTGTTTTTT
-	TRBJ2-2	13	TRBV7-3	-	CASSLTDTGELFF	TGTGCCAGCAGCTTAACAGACACCGGGGAGCTGTTTTTT
-	TRBJ1-4	15	TRBV13	-	CASSLRGRLEEKLFF	TGTGCCAGCAGCTTAAGGGGACGTCTGGAAGAAAAACTGTTTTTT
-	TRBJ2-2	12	TRBV7-2	many	CASSRLTGELFF	TGTGCCAGCTCTCGTCTCACCGGGGAGCTGTTTTTT
-	TRBJ1-2	15	TRBV6-2/TRBV6-3	many	CASSYFKDGARGYTF	TGTGCCAGCAGTTACTTTAAGGACGGAGCTCGGGGCTACACCTTC
TRBD1	TRBJ1-2	14	TRBV5-1	-	CDSSVDRDNYGYTF	TGCGACAGCAGCGTGGACAGGGATAACTATGGCTACACCTTC